Following are 10 T cell receptor beta chains from one sample sequenced in a study of T cell repertoires in cytomegalovirus infection. Their antigens are not known. TCRdb ran MiXCR on the reads and lists one entry per CDR3 protein. The sample yields approximately 730,000 distinct CDR3 sequences, about 27% seen once. Material: cultured CD8+ T cells from PBMCs, obtained from culture after CMV antigen stimulation. The receptor source for this set is a human donor in good health (CMV status not recorded). Some clones in this sample may be carry-over from other donors' samples.

This clonotype was detected only once. V gene TRBV3-1 combines with J gene TRBJ2-7, with D possibly being TRBD1 (5 bases). Trimming pared 0 bases from V and 5 bases from J, leaving 11 bases between. The CDR3 extends over 14 amino acids. Germline CDR1 reads LGHDT; CDR2 reads YNNKEL (reference sequence). The CDR3 is CASSQELTVHEQYF. The CDR3 DNA reads TGTGCCAGCAGCCAAGAATTGACAGTCCACGAGCAGTACTTC.

Details on this clonotype: The junction shows a germline mismatch at one end, possibly a read error. This rearrangement joins TRBV25-1 to TRBJ1-1, with 7 bases fitting TRBD1. The CDR3 consists of 15 residues. Germline CDR1 is MGHDK and CDR2 is SYGVNS. CDR3 region: CASSDRDRVNTEAFF. Here the CDR3 DNA reads TGTGCCAGCAGTGACCGGGACAGAGTGAATACTGAAGCTTTCTTT.

This clonotype was detected many times. The V call is TRBV11-2, the J call TRBJ2-5; 9 nucleotides match TRBD2. Germline assignment: CDR1 SGHAT and CDR2 FQNNGV. The CDR3 sequence is 17 residues long. J lost 1 base, V lost 2 bases, and 8 bases had no gene match. The CDR3 bases are TGTGCCAGCAGCTTACGTGCTAGCGGGGTAATCCAAGAGACCCAGTACTTC. Protein product: CASSLRASGVIQETQYF.

The chain employs TRBV2 and TRBJ1-2; no firm D call. V shed 5 bases and J shed 5 bases, with 15 bases lying between them. The germline CDR1 and CDR2 sequences are SNHLY and FYNNEI. This CDR3 region has 14 residues. The CDR3 loop is CASSRPTDAYGYTF. In nucleotides, the CDR3 is TGTGCCAGCAGTAGGCCGACGGACGCTTATGGCTACACCTTC.

The gene calls are TRBV7-3 and TRBJ2-3; 12 bases agree with TRBD2. J lost 4 bases, V lost 10 bases, and 18 bases had no gene match. Germline assignment: CDR1 SGHTA and CDR2 FQGTGA. The CDR3 has 18 residues. The CDR3 region has the DNA TGTGCCACCTCACCCTCACCTCGACTAGCGGGGGCGGCAGATACGCAGTATTTT. It translates to CATSPSPRLAGAADTQYF.

This clonotype was observed a handful of times. One end of the junction fails to match germline, which may point to a read error. The chain couples TRBV7-7 to TRBJ1-5; D is undetermined. Germline V CDR1 and CDR2: SSHAT, FNYEAQ (reference sequence). This CDR3 region has 13 residues. CDR3 sequence (DNA): TGTGCTAGCAGTCAGGAGGTTAATCAGCCCCAGCATTTT. It codes for CASSQEVNQPQHF.

V usage is TRBV4-2 and J usage is TRBJ1-1; D gene unclear. Germline V CDR1 and CDR2: LGHNA, YNFKEQ. V lost 1 base and J 5 bases, leaving 11 bases between the germline ends. The CDR3 is made up of 14 amino acids. The CDR3 here is CASSQAEFMTEAFF. As DNA, the CDR3 is TGTGCCAGCAGCCAAGCAGAATTTATGACTGAAGCTTTCTTT.

The rearrangement uses TRBV4-3 and TRBJ1-2, with D tentatively TRBD1 (6 bases). This CDR3 is built from 16 residues. The V and J ends lost 1 base and 2 bases respectively, with 14 bases between them. The V gene's germline CDR1 is LGHNA and CDR2 YSLEER. The CDR3 bases are TGCGCCAGCAGCCAAGGGGAAACCGGGACAAACTATGGCTACACCTTC. Its protein product is CASSQGETGTNYGYTF.

As for this clonotype: The junction differs from germline at one of its ends, possibly a read error. This sequence joins TRBV11-2 and TRBJ2-1, with 13 bases that match TRBD2. The CDR3 has 18 amino acids. Germline V gives CDR1 SGHAT, CDR2 FQNNGV. CDR3 in DNA: TGTGCCAGCAGCCCCACACTAGCGGGGGGGAGCTCCTACAATAAGCAGTTCTTC. Its protein is CASSPTLAGGSSYNKQFF.

This clonotype was seen at least ten times. V usage is TRBV7-2 and J usage is TRBJ1-1, with 8 bases fitting TRBD1. The CDR3 has 15 residues. J gave up 6 bases and V 5 bases, and 11 bases lay outside the gene matches. The germline gives CDR1 SGHTA, CDR2 FQGNSA. CDR3 sequence (DNA): TGTGCCAGCAGCCCAGACAGGGGAGGAAGGGCTGAAGCTTTCTTT. This encodes CASSPDRGGRAEAFF.